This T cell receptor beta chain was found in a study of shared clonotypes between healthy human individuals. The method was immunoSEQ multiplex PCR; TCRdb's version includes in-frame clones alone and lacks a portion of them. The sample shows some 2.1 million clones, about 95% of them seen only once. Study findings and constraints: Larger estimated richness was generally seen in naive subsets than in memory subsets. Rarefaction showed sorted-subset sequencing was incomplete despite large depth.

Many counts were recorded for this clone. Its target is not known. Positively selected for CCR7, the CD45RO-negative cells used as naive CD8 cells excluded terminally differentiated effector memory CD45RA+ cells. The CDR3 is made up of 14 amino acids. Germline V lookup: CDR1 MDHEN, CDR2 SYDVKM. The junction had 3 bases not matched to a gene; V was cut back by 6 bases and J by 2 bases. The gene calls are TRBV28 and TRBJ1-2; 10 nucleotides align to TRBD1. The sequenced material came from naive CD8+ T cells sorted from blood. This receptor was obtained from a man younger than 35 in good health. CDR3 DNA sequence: TGTGCCAGCAGACGGGGACAGGGGAACTATGGCTACACCTTC. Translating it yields CASRRGQGNYGYTF.